This T cell receptor (beta chain) was captured in a study of T cells in Graves' hyperthyroidism and ophthalmopathy. The J segment lost 15 bases and the V segment lost 5 bases, leaving 12 bases of the junction unmatched. This CDR3 is 12 amino acids long. CDR1 DFQATT and CDR2 SNEGSKA come from the germline V gene (reference sequence). Amplification targeted TCR beta CDR3 regions from RNA transcripts. Researchers ran a first-round RT-PCR on the TCR CDR3 using the HTBI primer set. Each CDR3 protein is one row after TCRdb ran MiXCR on the multiplex PCR reads. The data contain hundreds of thousands of distinct CDR3 sequences, 15% to 19% of them singletons.

The V and J genes are TRBV20-1 and TRBJ2-4, with 8 bases aligning to TRBD2. This clonotype was sampled from a woman aged 18-29 years with Graves' hyperthyroidism. Source material: blood. CDR3 loop: CSAAGTRGMGYF. As DNA, the CDR3 is TGCAGTGCTGCCGGGACTAGGGGTATGGGGTACTTC.